This T cell receptor beta chain was recovered during a study of cytomegalovirus exposure and HLA in healthy donors. Researchers ran the PCR with 60 Vbeta and 13 Jbeta primers. Some clones are missing from TCRdb's copy, which holds only in-frame ones; the method was immunoSEQ multiplex PCR. The profile shows 200,000 to 300,000 clones, around four fifths of them singletons. The CDR3 totals 13 residues. J was trimmed by 5 bases and V by 5 bases; bases with no gene match: 5. Germline lookup yields CDR1 SGHTA and CDR2 FQGNSA. The TCR was taken from a woman between 35 and 50 years old in good health and CMV-seropositive. Sequencing was carried out using PBMCs. The chain has TRBV7-2 and TRBJ2-5; 7 bases align to TRBD2. The CDR3 DNA is TGTGCCAGCAGCCCCCAGGGAGGGGAGACCCAGTACTTC. Its translation: CASSPQGGETQYF.